This entry lists 32 T cell receptor beta chains sequenced from one sample in a study of blood T cell repertoires in COVID-19. The method was immunoSEQ multiplex PCR; TCRdb's version includes in-frame clones alone and lacks a portion of them. The table has a few hundred thousand clones, approximately 90% seen once; the top ten hold 1%. Material for sequencing was PBMCs or T cells enriched from blood (not recorded which). These receptors all come from a man aged 18 to 29 who had recovered from COVID-19.

This chain joins TRBV6-4 and TRBJ2-3, with 7 positions matching TRBD1. The CDR3 runs 15 residues. Germline V gives CDR1 MRHNA, CDR2 SNTAGT. V was pared by 4 bases and J by 1 base, with 5 bases of the junction left unmatched. The CDR3 reads CASSATGAGTDTQYF. CDR3 nucleotides: TGTGCCAGCAGTGCCACAGGGGCGGGCACAGATACGCAGTATTTT.

CDR3 sequence reads: CASISDMNQPQHF. The CDR3 DNA reads as TGTGCCAGCATTTCCGACATGAATCAGCCCCAGCATTTT. The J gene is TRBJ1-5, the V gene TRBV2, with unresolved D. The germline gives CDR1 SNHLY, CDR2 FYNNEI. V gave up 7 bases and J gave up 4 bases, with 11 bases separating them. The CDR3 loop spans 13 amino acids.

The chain combines TRBV19 with TRBJ1-5, with 9 bases lining up with TRBD1. V shed 7 bases and J 7 bases; nucleotides not matched to a gene: 11. The germline V gene has CDR1 LNHDA and CDR2 SQIVND (reference sequence). The CDR3 is made up of 15 amino acids. CDR3 DNA sequence: TGTGCCAGTACGCCCCACGGGACAGGGAGCCAGCCCCAGCATTTT. It codes for CASTPHGTGSQPQHF.

The chain couples TRBV3-1 (or the pseudogene TRBV3-2) to TRBJ2-5; TRBD2 is a possible D gene (6 bases). In germline, CDR1 is LGHDT, CDR2 YNNKEL (reference sequence). Between the trimmed V and J ends, which lost 1 base and 4 bases, there was a span of 13 bases. CDR3 length: 15 residues. The CDR3 is CASSQGGVRSETQYF. In nucleotides, the CDR3 is TGTGCCAGCAGCCAAGGGGGGGTCCGGTCAGAGACCCAGTACTTC.

The chain links TRBV7-8 to TRBJ1-2; D ambiguous. The CDR3 is 14 amino acids. Germline V gives CDR1 SGHVS, CDR2 FQNEAQ. The V end lost 3 bases, the J end lost 4 bases, and 12 bases lay between the germline ends. The CDR3 nucleotides are TGTGCCAGCAGCTTCCGGGGAGGTTCCTATGGCTACACCTTC. It translates to CASSFRGGSYGYTF.

The chain is built from TRBV13 and TRBJ1-2, with D perhaps TRBD1 (6 bases). The V and J ends lost 4 bases and 4 bases respectively, with 10 bases between them. The germline gives CDR1 PRHDT, CDR2 FYEKMQ (reference sequence). The CDR3 contains 13 residues. CDR3 in amino acids: CASSSTGIYGYTF. The CDR3 DNA is TGTGCCAGCAGCTCGACAGGTATCTATGGCTACACCTTC.

The chain links TRBV7-9 to TRBJ2-5; possibly TRBD1 for D (7 bases). The length of the CDR3 is 15 residues. The germline V and J ends were trimmed by 5 bases and 7 bases, with 20 bases remaining between them. The germline gives CDR1 SEHNR, CDR2 FQNEAQ (reference sequence). For the CDR3, the DNA is TGTGCCAGCAGCACCCCGGGGGACAGAGAGGGGACCCAGTACTTC. Protein: CASSTPGDREGTQYF.

V is TRBV3-1 (or the pseudogene TRBV3-2) and J is TRBJ2-1; D not certain. The V gene lost 2 bases and the J gene lost 11 bases, with 13 bases spanning the gap. Germline V lookup: CDR1 LGHDT, CDR2 YNNKEL (reference sequence). This CDR3 spans 13 amino acids. CDR3 sequence reads: CASSQPPWAKQFF. The CDR3 DNA sequence: TGTGCCAGCAGCCAACCCCCTTGGGCAAAGCAGTTCTTC.

The chain recombines TRBV5-1 with TRBJ1-6; no clear D. Germline V gene lookup returns CDR1 SGHRS and CDR2 YFSETQ. Trimming took 0 bases from V and 5 from J, leaving 9 bases between them. This CDR3 comprises 15 residues. CDR3 region: CASSLDGPNNSPLHF. CDR3 bases: TGCGCCAGCAGCTTGGACGGTCCTAATAATTCACCCCTCCACTTT. Supplemented by reference TRBV5-1 and TRBJ1-6, the full variable domain reads KAGVTQTPRYLIKTRGQQVTLSCSPISGHRSVSWYQQTPGQGLQFLFEYFSETQRNKGNFPGRFSGRQFSNSRSEMNVSTLELGDSALYLCASSLDGPNNSPLHFGNGTRLTVT.

The J gene is TRBJ1-2, the V gene TRBV21-1. TRBV21-1 is described as a pseudogene. The CDR3 loop spans 9 amino acids. CDR3 sequence: CASLSGYTF. DNA of the CDR3: TGTGCCAGCTTATCTGGCTACACCTTC.

This chain uses TRBV18 with TRBJ2-7, with TRBD2 identical over 9 bases. In germline, CDR1 is KGHSH, CDR2 LQKENI. The CDR3 totals 15 residues. The trim removed 6 bases at V and 5 bases at J, leaving 11 bases unmatched. CDR3 DNA sequence: TGTGCCAGCTCCCGAGCGGGAGGCTCGGGGAACGAGCAGTACTTC. It yields the protein CASSRAGGSGNEQYF.

The chain links TRBV4-1 to TRBJ2-1; D is uncertain. The CDR3 length is 13 residues. V dropped 5 bases and J dropped 5 bases, with 10 bases sitting between them. Germline CDR1 reads MGHRA; CDR2 reads YSYEKL. CDR3 protein: CASSIRADNEQFF. The CDR3 bases are TGCGCCAGCAGCATCCGAGCCGACAATGAGCAGTTCTTC.

This chain uses TRBV24-1 with TRBJ2-3; 7 bases match TRBD1. CDR3 length: 15 amino acids. The V gene end was trimmed by 5 bases and the J gene end by 2 bases; junction bases not matched to a gene: 6. Germline CDR1 and CDR2: KGHDR and SFDVKD. The chain's CDR3 is CATSGRQGNTDTQYF. The CDR3 DNA reads TGTGCCACCAGTGGGAGACAGGGAAACACAGATACGCAGTATTTT.

The CDR3 region has the DNA TGTGCCAGTAGAGGAAGACAGACTAATGAAAAACTGTTTTTT. This encodes CASRGRQTNEKLFF. The rearrangement joins TRBV19 to TRBJ1-4; D perhaps matches TRBD1 (5 bases). V shed 6 bases and J shed 2 bases, with 10 bases lying between them. The length of the CDR3 is 14 residues. Germline lookup yields CDR1 LNHDA and CDR2 SQIVND (reference sequence).

The rearrangement links TRBV29-1 to TRBJ2-1, with D perhaps matching TRBD1 (5 bases). CDR1 and CDR2 from the germline V gene are SQVTM and ANQGSEA. The CDR3 has 14 residues. V lost 4 bases to trimming and J lost 0 bases, with 10 bases between them. The CDR3 loop reads CSVVKGYSYNEQFF. In DNA, the CDR3 is TGCAGCGTTGTGAAGGGGTACTCCTACAATGAGCAGTTCTTC.

About this clone: At one end, the junction sequence differs from germline, possibly due to a read error. This chain joins TRBV5-4 and TRBJ2-3, with TRBD2 identical over 8 bases. Germline V lookup: CDR1 SGHNT, CDR2 YYREEE (reference sequence). CDR3 size: 13 residues. The CDR3 coding sequence is TGTGCCAGCAGTTGGACTAGCACGGATACGCAGTATTTT. Translation gives CASSWTSTDTQYF.

V gene TRBV10-2 combines with J gene TRBJ1-5; possible D gene TRBD1, 6 bases. This CDR3 contains 13 residues. From germline, CDR1 is WSHSY and CDR2 SAAADI. V gave up 5 bases and J gave up 3 bases, with 8 bases separating them. As DNA, the CDR3 is TGCGCCAGCAGTTGGACAGTCAATCAGCCCCAGCATTTT. As protein: CASSWTVNQPQHF.

The gene calls are TRBV13 and TRBJ1-4, with D hard to call. Deletions cut 0 bases from V and 8 bases from J, with 7 bases between. From germline, CDR1 is PRHDT and CDR2 FYEKMQ (reference sequence). The CDR3 runs 13 residues. CDR3 residues: CASSLGTLEKLFF. The CDR3 DNA sequence: TGTGCCAGCAGCTTAGGGACATTGGAAAAACTGTTTTTT. The variable domain in full, completed from reference TRBV13 and TRBJ1-4, reads AAGVIQSPRHLIKEKRETATLKCYPIPRHDTVYWYQQGPGQDPQFLISFYEKMQSDKGSIPDRFSAQQFSDYHSELNMSSLELGDSALYFCASSLGTLEKLFFGSGTQLSVL.

The count of this clone is one. The chain uses TRBV7-9 and TRBJ1-5; D possibly corresponds to TRBD1 (6 bases). Per the germline V gene, CDR1 is SEHNR and CDR2 is FQNEAQ (reference sequence). V was trimmed by 5 bases and J by 7 bases, leaving 21 bases between them. The CDR3 consists of 16 residues. The CDR3 DNA follows: TGTGCCAGCAGCCGAATAAAACAGGGTCGGGGCCAGCCCCAGCATTTT. It yields the protein CASSRIKQGRGQPQHF. Based on the CDR3 plus reference TRBV7-9 and TRBJ1-5, the full variable domain is DTGVSQNPRHKITKRGQNVTFRCDPISEHNRLYWYRQTLGQGPEFLTYFQNEAQLEKSRLLSDRFSAERPKGSFSTLEIQRTEQGDSAMYLCASSRIKQGRGQPQHFGDGTRLSIL.

The rearrangement joins TRBV7-2 to TRBJ1-5, with D unresolved. The CDR3 is 11 amino acids. Germline assignment: CDR1 SGHTA and CDR2 FQGNSA. The CDR3 DNA reads as TGTGCTCCCCTTCGTTATCAGCCCCAGCATTTT. The encoded protein is CAPLRYQPQHF.

The chain combines TRBV13 with TRBJ2-5, with 7 positions matching TRBD2. This CDR3 comprises 12 residues. J gave up 7 bases and V 2 bases, and 1 base lay outside the gene matches. Germline values: CDR1 PRHDT, CDR2 FYEKMQ (reference sequence). CDR3 residues: CASSLWGGTQYF. Here the CDR3 DNA reads TGTGCCAGCAGCTTATGGGGGGGGACCCAGTACTTC. The whole variable domain, filled in from reference TRBV13 and TRBJ2-5, reads AAGVIQSPRHLIKEKRETATLKCYPIPRHDTVYWYQQGPGQDPQFLISFYEKMQSDKGSIPDRFSAQQFSDYHSELNMSSLELGDSALYFCASSLWGGTQYFGPGTRLLVL.

The rearrangement uses TRBV5-5 and TRBJ1-2; D possibly corresponds to TRBD1 (6 bases). Germline CDR1 reads SGHKS; CDR2 reads YYEKEE (reference sequence). The CDR3 has 13 residues. V was shortened by 5 bases and J by 7 bases, with 15 bases between the two germline ends. CDR3: CASRLSGGAGYTF. The CDR3 region has the DNA TGTGCCAGCAGGCTGAGTGGGGGGGCTGGCTACACCTTC.

V gene TRBV7-9 combines with J gene TRBJ2-2; tentatively, D is TRBD2 (6 bases). The germline gives CDR1 SEHNR, CDR2 FQNEAQ (reference sequence). V lost 3 bases and J 5 bases, leaving 7 bases between the germline ends. The CDR3 sequence is 13 residues long. Written as DNA, the CDR3 is TGTGCCAGCAGCTTGGGGGGTACCGGGGAGCTGTTTTTT. Protein sequence: CASSLGGTGELFF.

V is TRBV15 and J is TRBJ1-6; D ambiguous. Germline V CDR1 and CDR2: LNHNV, YYDKDF (reference sequence). CDR3 size: 17 residues. The V gene lost 0 bases and the J gene lost 0 bases, with 9 bases spanning the gap. The DNA for the CDR3 is TGTGCCACCAGCAGAGATCCCCCCAGCTCCTATAATTCACCCCTCCACTTT. Amino acid sequence: CATSRDPPSSYNSPLHF.

The rearrangement joins TRBV5-4 to TRBJ1-1, with 8 bases aligning to TRBD1. J gave up 4 bases and V 3 bases, and 14 bases lay outside the gene matches. The CDR3 runs 17 residues. Looked up from germline, CDR1 is SGHNT and CDR2 is YYREEE (reference sequence). CDR3: CASSSYPWTGRITEAFF. For the CDR3, the DNA is TGTGCCAGCAGCTCCTACCCTTGGACAGGGCGCATCACTGAAGCTTTCTTT.

V is TRBV7-3 and J is TRBJ2-6; 9 bases fit TRBD1. The trim removed 4 bases at V and 0 bases at J, leaving 1 base unmatched. Germline CDR1 and CDR2: SGHTA and FQGTGA. The CDR3 has 16 amino acids. The CDR3: CASSWDRASGANVLTF. In nucleotides, the CDR3 is TGTGCCAGCAGCTGGGACAGGGCCTCTGGGGCCAACGTCCTGACTTTC. The full variable domain, completed using reference TRBV7-3 and TRBJ2-6, is GAGVSQTPSNKVTEKGKYVELRCDPISGHTALYWYRQSLGQGPEFLIYFQGTGAADDSGLPNDRFFAVRPEGSVSTLKIQRTERGDSAVYLCASSWDRASGANVLTFGAGSRLTVL.

This sequence joins TRBV2 and TRBJ2-7; a weak D match, TRBD1 (6 bases). Trimming removed 7 bases at V and 12 bases at J, with 16 bases between. Germline assignment: CDR1 SNHLY and CDR2 FYNNEI. This CDR3 is built from 11 residues. Here the CDR3 reads CASKGDTRPYF. For the CDR3, the DNA is TGTGCCAGCAAAGGGGACACTAGGCCGTACTTC.

The CDR3 sequence is CASSWATGNTEAFF. CDR3 sequence (DNA): TGCGCCAGCAGCTGGGCTACAGGGAACACTGAAGCTTTCTTT. The V call is TRBV5-1, the J call TRBJ1-1, with TRBD1 as a possible D gene (5 bases). The CDR3 is 14 amino acids. V was pared by 3 bases and J by 1 base, with 10 bases between. CDR1 SGHRS and CDR2 YFSETQ come from the germline V gene.

The chain uses TRBV7-2 and TRBJ2-7, with D possibly being TRBD1 (6 bases). Trimming removed 5 bases at V and 4 bases at J, with 15 bases between. The germline CDR1 and CDR2 sequences are SGHTA and FQGNSA. This CDR3 comprises 14 residues. The CDR3 spells CASSGTGTSYEQYF. The CDR3, as DNA: TGTGCCAGCAGCGGAACCGGGACATCGTACGAGCAGTACTTC.

The chain carries TRBV6-5 and TRBJ2-3; D perhaps matches TRBD2 (5 bases). Germline loops: CDR1 MNHEY, CDR2 SVGAGI. The CDR3 is 13 amino acids. V lost 1 base to trimming and J lost 4 bases, with 6 bases between them. CDR3 sequence reads: CASSYFGADTQYF. The CDR3 DNA sequence: TGTGCCAGCAGTTACTTCGGGGCAGATACGCAGTATTTT.

The rearrangement links TRBV5-4 to TRBJ2-7; 10 positions agree with TRBD1. The germline V gene encodes CDR1 SGHNT and CDR2 YYREEE (reference sequence). The CDR3 has 15 amino acids. Losses at the gene ends were 4 bases for V and 3 bases for J; bases not matched to a gene: 7. CDR3 DNA: TGTGCCAGCAGCGGAGCCGGGACAGGGGTCTACGAGCAGTACTTC. Translated: CASSGAGTGVYEQYF.

In its sample, this clone was seen once. The chain uses TRBV18 and TRBJ1-1; D unclear. V lost 3 bases and J 2 bases, leaving 4 bases between the germline ends. This CDR3 contains 12 residues. Germline loops: CDR1 KGHSH, CDR2 LQKENI. The CDR3 DNA follows: TGTGCCAGCTCACCTATAAACACTGAAGCTTTCTTT. Translating it yields CASSPINTEAFF.